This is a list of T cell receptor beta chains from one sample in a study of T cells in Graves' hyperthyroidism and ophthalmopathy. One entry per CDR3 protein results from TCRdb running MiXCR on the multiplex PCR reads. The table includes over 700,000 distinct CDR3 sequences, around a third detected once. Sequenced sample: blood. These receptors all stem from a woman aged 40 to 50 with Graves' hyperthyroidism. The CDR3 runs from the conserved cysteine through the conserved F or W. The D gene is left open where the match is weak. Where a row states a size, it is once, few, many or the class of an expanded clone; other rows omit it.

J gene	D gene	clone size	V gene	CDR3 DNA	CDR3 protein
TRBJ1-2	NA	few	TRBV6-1	TGTGCCAGCAGGAACAGGGAATTCGGCTATGGCTACACCTTC	CASRNREFGYGYTF
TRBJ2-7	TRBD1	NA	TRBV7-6	TGTGCCAGCAGCCTCGACAGGGTTGCCCTCTACGAGCAGTACTTC	CASSLDRVALYEQYF
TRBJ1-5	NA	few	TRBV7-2	TGTGCCAGCACCTTCCCTCGGGCAGAAGGTCCGTATCAGCCCCAGCATTTT	CASTFPRAEGPYQPQHF
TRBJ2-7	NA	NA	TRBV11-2	TGTGCCAGCAGCTTAGTGTTACTCGACCAGATTTTC	CASSLVLLDQIF
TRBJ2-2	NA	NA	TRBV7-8	TGTGCCAGCAGCCCAAACTGGGGGGAGCTGTTTTTT	CASSPNWGELFF
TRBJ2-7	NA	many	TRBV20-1	TGCAGTGCTAGACGAGGGTACGAGCAGTACTTC	CSARRGYEQYF
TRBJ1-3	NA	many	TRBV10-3	TGTGCCACCGAAGGGAACTCTGGAAACACCATATATTTT	CATEGNSGNTIYF
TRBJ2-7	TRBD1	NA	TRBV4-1	TGCGCCAGCAGCCAAGTTACAGGGGCGCTCTCCTACGAGCAGTACTTC	CASSQVTGALSYEQYF
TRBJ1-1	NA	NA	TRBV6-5	TGTGCCAGCAGTTACTCCCCGGGTTGGAACACTGAAGCTTTCTTT	CASSYSPGWNTEAFF
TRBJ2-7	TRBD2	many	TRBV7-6	TGTGCCAGCAGCCCAGGACTAGCGGGAGACGAGCAGTACTTC	CASSPGLAGDEQYF
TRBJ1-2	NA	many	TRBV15	TGTGCCACCCGCCGGGTAATCTCCGGCTACACCTTC	CATRRVISGYTF
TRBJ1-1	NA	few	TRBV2	TGTGCCAGCGGAAGCAGGGAGAACACTGAAGCTTTCTTT	CASGSRENTEAFF
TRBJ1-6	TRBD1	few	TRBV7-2	TGTGCCAGCAGCTTTAGGGACAGGGAACATTCACCCCTCCACTTT	CASSFRDREHSPLHF
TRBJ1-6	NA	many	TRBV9	TGTGCCAGCAGCTTAGAGGATACCGATAATTCACCCCTCCACTTT	CASSLEDTDNSPLHF
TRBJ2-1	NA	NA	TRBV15	TGTGCCACCAGCAGATACAGGGAGGCTGAGCAGTTCTTC	CATSRYREAEQFF
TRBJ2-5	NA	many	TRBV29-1	TGCAGCGTCCCCAGCTACAGGGACCAAGAGACCCAGTACTTC	CSVPSYRDQETQYF
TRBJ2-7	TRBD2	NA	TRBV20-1	TGCAGTGCTTGTCCCCCTAGCGGGGCTACCTACGAGCAGTACTTC	CSACPPSGATYEQYF
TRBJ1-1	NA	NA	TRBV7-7	TGTCCTAGCAGCTTAGCGGATGGATCTGAAGCTTTCTTT	CPSSLADGSEAFF
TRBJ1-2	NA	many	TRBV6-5	TGTGCCAGCAGGAGGGACGCGGTTTATGGCTACACCTTC	CASRRDAVYGYTF
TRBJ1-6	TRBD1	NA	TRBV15	TGTGCCACCAGCAGACCGACAGGGTCTAATTCACCCCTCCACTTT	CATSRPTGSNSPLHF
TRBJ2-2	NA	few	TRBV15	TGTGCCACCAGCAGAGTGGGGAGCACCGGGGAGCTGTTTTTT	CATSRVGSTGELFF
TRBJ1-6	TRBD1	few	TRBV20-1	TGCAGTGCTAGAGATGTCTTCCAGGGACAGGATTCACCCCTCCACTTT	CSARDVFQGQDSPLHF
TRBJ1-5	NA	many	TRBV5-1	TGCGCCAGCAGCTTGGCTGGGGGTAGCAATCAGCCCCAGCATTTT	CASSLAGGSNQPQHF
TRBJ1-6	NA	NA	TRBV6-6	TGTGCCAGCAGTTACCGACAGTCCTACGACTATAATTCACCCCTCCACTTT	CASSYRQSYDYNSPLHF
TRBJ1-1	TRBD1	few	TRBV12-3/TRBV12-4	TGTGCCAGCAGTCTCTGGGACAGGGATGCTTTCTTT	CASSLWDRDAFF
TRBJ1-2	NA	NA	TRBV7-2	TGTGCCAGCAGCTCCTGGGGGTTGATTGGCTACACCTTC	CASSSWGLIGYTF